These 8 T cell receptor beta chains were all obtained from the same sample, sequenced in a study of CD8+CD57+ T cells in acquired aplastic anemia. Patients selected for sequencing had displayed CD8+CD57+ cell expansion by flow cytometry. CDR3 and TCR beta VDJ profiling relied on genomic DNA as the template. TCRdb redid the calling of the reads with MiXCR, one entry per CDR3 protein. The data show roughly 170,000 distinct CDR3 sequences, around 50% seen once. Material for sequencing was sorted CD4+, CD8+, or CD8+CD57+ T cells (not recorded which) from PBMCs. The source of these receptors is a human donor with aplastic anemia.

This clonotype was observed many times. This chain connects TRBV6-1 to TRBJ2-2; D is unclear. From germline, CDR1 is MNHNS and CDR2 SASEGT. This CDR3 contains 15 residues. V lost 2 bases to trimming and J lost 1 base, with 8 bases between them. CDR3 protein: CASSELGLNTGELFF. The CDR3, as DNA: TGTGCCAGCAGTGAACTAGGGTTGAACACCGGGGAGCTGTTTTTT.

Of note for this clonotype: One end of the junction fails to match germline, which may point to a read error. The genes are TRBV2 and TRBJ2-7; the match to TRBD2 covers 8 bases. Germline V gives CDR1 SNHLY, CDR2 FYNNEI. This CDR3 is built from 14 residues. CDR3 in amino acids: CVSSGRGGSYEQYF. The CDR3 nucleotides read TGTGTCAGCAGTGGACGGGGGGGGTCCTACGAGCAGTACTTC.

This clonotype was counted a few times. The V call is TRBV6-1, the J call TRBJ2-1, with 7 bases matching TRBD1. CDR3 size: 16 residues. Germline V gives CDR1 MNHNS, CDR2 SASEGT. J lost 4 bases, V lost 8 bases, and 14 bases had no gene match. The CDR3 is CASASTGAEAYNEQFF. As DNA, the CDR3 is TGTGCCAGCGCCTCCACAGGGGCAGAGGCTTACAATGAGCAGTTCTTC.

This clonotype appeared once. J is TRBJ2-5 and V is TRBV7-2; D gene unclear. Germline-derived CDR1 and CDR2 are SGHTA and FQGNSA. The CDR3 is 12 residues long. V gave up 5 bases and J gave up 7 bases, with 11 bases separating them. Written as DNA, the CDR3 is TGTGCCAGCAGCCACGTGGATGGGACCCAGTACTTC. Protein sequence: CASSHVDGTQYF.

This clonotype has just one count. The rearrangement uses TRBV2 and TRBJ1-2, with D tentatively TRBD1 (5 bases). V lost 3 bases and J 0 bases, leaving 8 bases between the germline ends. The CDR3 contains 14 residues. Per the germline V gene, CDR1 is SNHLY and CDR2 is FYNNEI. The CDR3 DNA follows: TGTGCCAGCAGTGATTGGACATCTAACTATGGCTACACCTTC. It encodes CASSDWTSNYGYTF. The variable domain in full, completed from reference TRBV2 and TRBJ1-2, reads EPEVTQTPSHQVTQMGQEVILRCVPISNHLYFYWYRQILGQKVEFLVSFYNNEISEKSEIFDDQFSVERPDGSNFTLKIRSTKLEDSAMYFCASSDWTSNYGYTFGSGTRLTVV.

This clonotype was recorded at least ten times. V usage is TRBV2 and J usage is TRBJ2-3, with TRBD2 matching 9 bases. Per the germline V gene, CDR1 is SNHLY and CDR2 is FYNNEI. V was pared by 6 bases and J by 4 bases, with 5 bases of the junction left unmatched. CDR3 length: 14 residues. The CDR3 sequence: CASRRTSVADTQYF. CDR3 nucleotides: TGTGCCAGCAGGCGGACTAGCGTAGCAGATACGCAGTATTTT.

The genes are TRBV7-8 and TRBJ2-3; TRBD2 matches 7 bases. Germline V gives CDR1 SGHVS, CDR2 FQNEAQ. This CDR3 is built from 16 residues. J gave up 7 bases and V 0 bases, and 10 bases lay outside the gene matches. CDR3 sequence: CASSLAASGHRNTQYF. The CDR3 nucleotides read TGTGCCAGCAGCTTAGCGGCTAGCGGCCACCGAAATACGCAGTATTTT.

This clonotype was detected a few times. The chain combines TRBV9 with TRBJ1-1; D may be TRBD1 (5 bases). There are 15 residues in the CDR3. The V gene lost 0 bases and the J gene lost 3 bases, with 12 bases spanning the gap. Looked up from germline, CDR1 is SGDLS and CDR2 is YYNGEE. The CDR3 spells CASSVEDGGDTEAFF. In DNA form, the CDR3 reads TGTGCCAGCAGCGTAGAGGACGGGGGGGACACTGAAGCTTTCTTT.